This paragraph reports one T cell receptor beta chain. The CDR3 consists of 13 residues. Germline V gene sequence: CDR1 MNHNS, CDR2 SASEGT. V lost 6 bases and J 3 bases, leaving 11 bases between the germline ends. TCRdb's copy holds only in-frame clones and misses some; the assay was immunoSEQ multiplex PCR. The data show fewer than 45,000 clones, with around 70% seen just once and over 9.5% held by the top ten. The data derive from a study of cytotoxic CD8 clonotypes in ibrutinib-treated CLL. Study at large: Response samples were obtained once patients had received a median about 12 months of treatment, range 6 to 36. The average sample held roughly 250,000 productive templates and about 94,000 productive rearrangements.

TCR beta libraries used 1.5 to 2 micrograms of DNA from cryopreserved PBMCs. The chain couples TRBV6-1 to TRBJ1-2; D unclear. The source of this sequence is a human donor with chronic lymphocytic leukemia. Sequenced here: PBMCs, sampled at disease progression, from a patient treated with ibrutinib. The CDR3 nucleotides are TGTGCCAGCAGCTCGGACTGGGACTATGGCTACACCTTC. Protein product: CASSSDWDYGYTF.